These 30 T cell receptor beta chains share one sample of origin, sequenced in a study of CD8 T cells in ankylosing spondylitis. Each CDR3 protein gets one entry after TCRdb re-called the 5' RACE reads with MiXCR. The table includes around 300,000 distinct CDR3 sequences, roughly 14% detected once. Specimen: blood, either unsorted or a sorted T cell fraction (not recorded which). The receptors come from a male donor with ankylosing spondylitis or in good health (not recorded which).

This clonotype was seen repeatedly, ten times or more. The V gene is TRBV5-1, the J gene TRBJ2-3; 7 bases match TRBD1. The CDR3 sequence is 14 residues long. J was trimmed by 9 bases and V by 5 bases; bases with no gene match: 12. The germline V gene has CDR1 SGHRS and CDR2 YFSETQ. The CDR3 sequence is CASRETGAPGTQYF. DNA for the CDR3: TGCGCCAGCAGAGAAACAGGGGCCCCGGGGACGCAGTATTTT.

This chain connects TRBV2 to TRBJ2-7; the D is unclear. V was shortened by 3 bases and J by 1 base, with 7 bases between the two germline ends. Germline assignment: CDR1 SNHLY and CDR2 FYNNEI. The CDR3 is 13 residues long. CDR3 DNA sequence: TGTGCCAGCAGTGACGTGGCGTCCTACGAGCAGTACTTC. Its protein product is CASSDVASYEQYF.

In its sample, this clonotype was seen many times. The chain is built from TRBV6-1 and TRBJ2-2; 7 nucleotides agree with TRBD2. Germline V CDR1 and CDR2: MNHNS, SASEGT. This CDR3 has 15 residues. Trimming took 6 bases from V and 2 from J; bases not matched to a gene: 6. The CDR3 DNA reads as TGTGCCAGCAGGATGGGGGGGGATAACACCGGGGAGCTGTTTTTT. Translated: CASRMGGDNTGELFF.

The chain couples TRBV7-8 to TRBJ2-1; D perhaps matches TRBD2 (5 bases). Trimming stripped 3 bases from V and 0 bases from J, with 15 bases between. Germline V lookup: CDR1 SGHVS, CDR2 FQNEAQ. The CDR3 spans 17 residues. The CDR3 nucleotides are TGTGCCAGCAGCTTCCTCCCGGGATTGAGCTCCTACAATGAGCAGTTCTTC. Translating gives CASSFLPGLSSYNEQFF.

This sequence joins TRBV15 and TRBJ2-7, with 12 bases fitting TRBD1. Germline CDR1 reads LNHNV; CDR2 reads YYDKDF (reference sequence). J gave up 7 bases and V 3 bases, and 13 bases lay outside the gene matches. The CDR3 covers 17 residues. In DNA form, the CDR3 reads TGTGCCACCAGCAGTCGACCCGGGGGGACAGGGGGCTGGGAGCAGTACTTC. It codes for CATSSRPGGTGGWEQYF.

This clonotype was seen only a few times. The CDR3 region is CAWSVYPQETQYF. DNA of the CDR3: TGTGCCTGGAGTGTATATCCACAAGAGACCCAGTACTTC. V gene TRBV30 combines with J gene TRBJ2-5; D gene uncertain. This CDR3 is built from 13 residues. Trimming shortened V by 0 bases and J by 2 bases, and 7 bases separated the two germline ends. Germline CDR1 reads GTSNPN; CDR2 reads SVGIG (reference sequence).

In DNA form, the CDR3 reads TGTGCCTGGAGGTTCAGGGACAGGGGGAGCACTGAAGCTTTCTTT. This translates into CAWRFRDRGSTEAFF. The chain combines TRBV30 with TRBJ1-1; 11 nucleotides match TRBD1. Losses at the gene ends were 3 bases for V and 4 bases for J; bases not matched to a gene: 7. Germline CDR1 GTSNPN, CDR2 SVGIG (reference sequence). The CDR3 extends over 15 amino acids. Using reference TRBV30 and TRBJ1-1 for the parts outside the CDR3, the full variable domain is SQTIHQWPATLVQPVGSPLSLECTVEGTSNPNLYWYRQAAGRGLQLLFYSVGIGQISSEVPQNLSASRPQDRQFILSSKKLLLSDSGFYLCAWRFRDRGSTEAFFGQGTRLTVV.

This chain connects TRBV19 to TRBJ2-5; D possibly uses TRBD1 or TRBD2 (5 bases each). V gave up 0 bases and J gave up 6 bases, with 11 bases separating them. Germline assignment: CDR1 LNHDA and CDR2 SQIVND (reference sequence). This CDR3 comprises 14 residues. CDR3 bases: TGTGCCAGTAGTATAGATCTTGGGGGAAAGACCCAGTACTTC. Translated: CASSIDLGGKTQYF.

This clonotype has more than one count but fewer than ten. The chain employs TRBV10-3 and TRBJ1-5; D unclear. Per the germline V gene, CDR1 is ENHRY and CDR2 is SYGVKD. V was clipped by 8 bases and J by 7 bases, with 15 bases between them. There are 13 residues in the CDR3. The CDR3 loop is CAIVEGIQQPQHF. The CDR3 region has the DNA TGTGCCATCGTGGAAGGGATACAACAGCCCCAGCATTTT.

This clonotype occurred a few times. The rearrangement links TRBV5-1 to TRBJ1-6; D unclear. The CDR3 spans 17 residues. Trimming removed 2 bases from V and 0 bases from J, with 12 bases in between. The germline gives CDR1 SGHRS, CDR2 YFSETQ. The CDR3 DNA reads as TGCGCCAGCAGCTTATTTGATCCGAGCTCCTATAATTCACCCCTCCACTTT. It encodes CASSLFDPSSYNSPLHF.

This clonotype was counted between two and nine times. The V gene is TRBV10-3, the J gene TRBJ2-7; no clear D. Germline V CDR1 and CDR2: ENHRY, SYGVKD. The CDR3 loop spans 14 amino acids. Trimming stripped 0 bases from V and 4 bases from J, with 10 bases between. CDR3: CAISESGGEYEQYF. CDR3 DNA sequence: TGTGCCATCAGTGAGTCGGGCGGTGAATACGAGCAGTACTTC.

This clonotype was detected only a few times. CDR3: CASSLNRDYGREQYF. The DNA for the CDR3 is TGTGCCAGCAGCCTAAACCGGGACTACGGGAGGGAGCAGTACTTC. The gene calls are TRBV7-2 and TRBJ2-7, with 7 bases matching TRBD2. CDR3 size: 15 residues. From germline, CDR1 is SGHTA and CDR2 FQGNSA. With V trimmed by 5 bases and J by 7 bases, 14 bases remained unmatched. Looking up the rest from reference TRBV7-2 and TRBJ2-7 gives the full variable domain: GAGVSQSPSNKVTEKGKDVELRCDPISGHTALYWYRQSLGQGLEFLIYFQGNSAPDKSGLPSDRFSAERTGGSVSTLTIQRTQQEDSAVYLCASSLNRDYGREQYFGPGTRLTVT.

The chain carries TRBV20-1 and TRBJ2-2; 7 bases agree with TRBD1. The V gene's germline CDR1 is DFQATT and CDR2 SNEGSKA (reference sequence). Trimming at V came to 1 base and at J to 6 bases, leaving 5 bases not matched to a gene. The CDR3 is 14 residues long. The CDR3 DNA is TGCAGTGCTAGAGCCTTGACAGGGCCCGGGGAGCTGTTTTTT. This translates into CSARALTGPGELFF.

This clonotype was seen more than once but under ten times. V gene TRBV5-1 combines with J gene TRBJ2-5; 8 bases align to TRBD2. The CDR3 has 17 residues. V lost 5 bases and J lost 1; bases outside the gene matches: 13. Germline assignment: CDR1 SGHRS and CDR2 YFSETQ. The CDR3, as DNA: TGCGCCAGCAGGCCAGGGACTAACGGGAGGGCCCAAGAGACCCAGTACTTC. Protein: CASRPGTNGRAQETQYF.

The J gene is TRBJ2-5, the V gene TRBV20-1; TRBD1 matches at 7 bases. The V gene's germline CDR1 is DFQATT and CDR2 SNEGSKA (reference sequence). This CDR3 region has 14 residues. The J segment lost 4 bases and the V segment lost 5 bases, leaving 10 bases of the junction unmatched. The CDR3 DNA reads TGCAGTGCTCATCGGACAGGCCGAGGAGAGACCCAGTACTTC. The encoded protein is CSAHRTGRGETQYF.

This clonotype was seen at least ten times. Compared with germline, one end of the junction differs, possibly owing to a read error. The V call is TRBV20-1, the J call TRBJ1-6; D remains unclear. The germline CDR1 and CDR2 sequences are DFQATT and SNEGSKA (reference sequence). The CDR3 has 9 amino acids. The CDR3 sequence: CSAADGRDF. In DNA, the CDR3 is TGCAGTGCTGCGGACGGCCGGGACTTT.

This clonotype has a handful of counts. This chain uses TRBV12-3 or TRBV12-4 with TRBJ1-2; perhaps TRBD1 as D (6 bases). The CDR3 contains 15 residues. V was shortened by 1 base and J by 3 bases, with 12 bases between the two germline ends. The CDR3 nucleotides read TGTGCCAGCAGTTTAGGGCCAGGGGTGGACTATGGCTACACCTTC. Translation: CASSLGPGVDYGYTF.

This clonotype has only a few counts. The V call is TRBV4-2, the J call TRBJ2-2; TRBD2 might be the D (5 bases). V lost 1 base, J lost 2 bases, and 11 bases lay in between. Germline CDR1 is LGHNA and CDR2 is YNFKEQ. The CDR3 contains 16 residues. The CDR3 loop is CASSQVAGLNTGELFF. DNA for the CDR3: TGTGCCAGCAGCCAAGTTGCGGGCTTAAACACCGGGGAGCTGTTTTTT.

The chain recombines TRBV7-9 with TRBJ2-7; the match to TRBD1 covers 7 bases. The junction had 9 bases not matched to a gene; V was cut back by 5 bases and J by 5 bases. CDR1 is SEHNR and CDR2 is FQNEAQ in the germline V gene (reference sequence). This CDR3 region has 14 residues. DNA of the CDR3: TGTGCCAGCAGCCCACGAACAGGGGACCACGAGCAGTACTTC. Its translation is CASSPRTGDHEQYF.

This clonotype was seen at least ten times. The rearrangement links TRBV6-4 to TRBJ1-1; D is unclear. V shed 0 bases and J shed 0 bases, with 5 bases lying between them. CDR1 is MRHNA and CDR2 is SNTAGT in the germline V gene. This CDR3 region has 14 residues. The CDR3 loop reads CASSDSPMNTEAFF. CDR3 sequence (DNA): TGTGCCAGCAGTGACTCCCCGATGAACACTGAAGCTTTCTTT.

The chain joins TRBV12-5 to TRBJ1-6, with TRBD1 matching over 7 bases. The CDR3 extends over 15 amino acids. Germline V gives CDR1 LGHNT, CDR2 FRNRAP. The J segment lost 7 bases and the V segment lost 1 base, leaving 4 bases of the junction unmatched. The CDR3 nucleotides are TGTGCTAGTGGTTTGGGGGACAGCCCAAATTCACCCCTCCACTTT. As protein: CASGLGDSPNSPLHF.

This clonotype has only a few counts. The CDR3 loop reads CASSLAPSDEQYF. CDR3 sequence (DNA): TGCGCCAGCAGCTTGGCACCCAGCGACGAGCAGTACTTC. The rearrangement joins TRBV5-1 to TRBJ2-7; D is unresolved. This CDR3 contains 13 residues. Trimming shortened V by 0 bases and J by 5 bases, and 9 bases separated the two germline ends. From germline, CDR1 is SGHRS and CDR2 YFSETQ.

This clonotype was seen only a few times. The V gene is TRBV3-1, the J gene TRBJ2-1; 10 nucleotides match TRBD2. From germline, CDR1 is LGHDT and CDR2 YNNKEL (reference sequence). J gave up 6 bases and V 6 bases, and 8 bases lay outside the gene matches. The CDR3 is 15 residues long. The CDR3 here is CASSTLAGLSNEQFF. For the CDR3, the DNA is TGTGCCAGCAGTACACTAGCGGGGCTCAGCAATGAGCAGTTCTTC.

The rearrangement uses TRBV5-4 and TRBJ2-6; perhaps TRBD1 as D (7 bases). The CDR3 runs to 16 residues. V lost 4 bases and J 1 base, leaving 12 bases between the germline ends. Germline values: CDR1 SGHNT, CDR2 YYREEE (reference sequence). CDR3 residues: CASSAGQRSGANVLTF. CDR3 coding DNA: TGTGCCAGCAGCGCGGGACAGCGATCTGGGGCCAACGTCCTGACTTTC.

This clonotype occurred a few times. The chain links TRBV7-2 to TRBJ2-7; 10 positions match TRBD1. Trimming removed 4 bases from V and 1 base from J; junction bases left unmatched: 4. The CDR3 contains 15 residues. CDR1 SGHTA and CDR2 FQGNSA come from the germline V gene. DNA of the CDR3: TGTGCCAGCAGCTCCTCGGGACAGGGGTCCTACGAGCAGTACTTC. Translating it yields CASSSSGQGSYEQYF.

As regards this clonotype: A read error is possible here, since a much larger clone lies one base away. The V gene is TRBV24-1, the J gene TRBJ2-1; 8 bases agree with TRBD1. V lost 0 bases and J lost 6; bases outside the gene matches: 3. The germline CDR1 and CDR2 sequences are KGHDR and SFDVKD. The CDR3 loop spans 15 amino acids. The CDR3 region is CATSDLRTGINEQFF. CDR3 DNA sequence: TGTGCCACCAGTGATTTGCGGACAGGGATCAATGAGCAGTTCTTC.

The chain links TRBV2 to TRBJ2-2; D possibly corresponds to TRBD2 (5 bases). The CDR3 totals 14 residues. Germline values: CDR1 SNHLY, CDR2 FYNNEI. V was cut by 7 bases and J by 6 bases, with 15 bases left in between. CDR3 bases: TGTGCCAGCAAGGCGGGCTACGTCGCCGGGGAGCTGTTTTTT. Its translation: CASKAGYVAGELFF.

This clonotype has just one count. The J gene is TRBJ1-4, the V gene TRBV5-1; D perhaps matches TRBD1 (6 bases). Germline V gives CDR1 SGHRS, CDR2 YFSETQ. Trimming pared 0 bases from V and 8 bases from J, leaving 20 bases between. The CDR3 loop spans 17 amino acids. For the CDR3, the DNA is TGCGCCAGCAGCTTGGGAGCGGGGGGCCAAGATAACGAAAAACTGTTTTTT. Its translation: CASSLGAGGQDNEKLFF.

This clonotype was seen only a few times. This chain links TRBV20-1 with TRBJ2-1; 13 nucleotides line up with TRBD2. The CDR3 is made up of 13 amino acids. Germline V gene lookup returns CDR1 DFQATT and CDR2 SNEGSKA (reference sequence). Unmatched junction bases numbered 3, after V lost 6 bases and J lost 7 bases. The CDR3 region has the DNA TGCAGTGCGCCGACTAGCGGGGGGAATGAGCAGTTCTTC. Encoded protein: CSAPTSGGNEQFF.

J is TRBJ2-1 and V is TRBV4-2; D remains unclear. The CDR3 is made up of 12 amino acids. CDR1 LGHNA and CDR2 YNFKEQ come from the germline V gene. Deletions cut 4 bases from V and 8 bases from J, with 9 bases between. This CDR3 reads CASSLTWDEQFF. CDR3 DNA: TGTGCCAGCAGCCTCACCTGGGATGAGCAGTTCTTC.